This TCR beta chain was recorded in a study of shared clonotypes between healthy human individuals. This CDR3 has 11 amino acids. CDR1 and CDR2 (germline): SQVTM, ANQGSEA. V lost 7 bases, J lost 4 bases, and 10 bases lay in between. Naive CD8 cells comprised CD45RO-negative, CCR7-positively selected cells, excluding terminally differentiated effector memory CD45RA+ cells. Profiling relied on immunoSEQ multiplex PCR, and the TCRdb table lists in-frame clones only, not all of them. In the table there are about 580,000 clones, roughly 98% of which are singletons. Sequenced material: naive CD8+ T cells sorted from blood. This clonotype was obtained from a young man in good health. The genes are TRBV29-1 and TRBJ1-2; D remains ambiguous. Here the CDR3 reads CSAAGAYGYTF. The CDR3 coding sequence is TGCAGCGCCGCCGGCGCCTATGGCTACACCTTC.